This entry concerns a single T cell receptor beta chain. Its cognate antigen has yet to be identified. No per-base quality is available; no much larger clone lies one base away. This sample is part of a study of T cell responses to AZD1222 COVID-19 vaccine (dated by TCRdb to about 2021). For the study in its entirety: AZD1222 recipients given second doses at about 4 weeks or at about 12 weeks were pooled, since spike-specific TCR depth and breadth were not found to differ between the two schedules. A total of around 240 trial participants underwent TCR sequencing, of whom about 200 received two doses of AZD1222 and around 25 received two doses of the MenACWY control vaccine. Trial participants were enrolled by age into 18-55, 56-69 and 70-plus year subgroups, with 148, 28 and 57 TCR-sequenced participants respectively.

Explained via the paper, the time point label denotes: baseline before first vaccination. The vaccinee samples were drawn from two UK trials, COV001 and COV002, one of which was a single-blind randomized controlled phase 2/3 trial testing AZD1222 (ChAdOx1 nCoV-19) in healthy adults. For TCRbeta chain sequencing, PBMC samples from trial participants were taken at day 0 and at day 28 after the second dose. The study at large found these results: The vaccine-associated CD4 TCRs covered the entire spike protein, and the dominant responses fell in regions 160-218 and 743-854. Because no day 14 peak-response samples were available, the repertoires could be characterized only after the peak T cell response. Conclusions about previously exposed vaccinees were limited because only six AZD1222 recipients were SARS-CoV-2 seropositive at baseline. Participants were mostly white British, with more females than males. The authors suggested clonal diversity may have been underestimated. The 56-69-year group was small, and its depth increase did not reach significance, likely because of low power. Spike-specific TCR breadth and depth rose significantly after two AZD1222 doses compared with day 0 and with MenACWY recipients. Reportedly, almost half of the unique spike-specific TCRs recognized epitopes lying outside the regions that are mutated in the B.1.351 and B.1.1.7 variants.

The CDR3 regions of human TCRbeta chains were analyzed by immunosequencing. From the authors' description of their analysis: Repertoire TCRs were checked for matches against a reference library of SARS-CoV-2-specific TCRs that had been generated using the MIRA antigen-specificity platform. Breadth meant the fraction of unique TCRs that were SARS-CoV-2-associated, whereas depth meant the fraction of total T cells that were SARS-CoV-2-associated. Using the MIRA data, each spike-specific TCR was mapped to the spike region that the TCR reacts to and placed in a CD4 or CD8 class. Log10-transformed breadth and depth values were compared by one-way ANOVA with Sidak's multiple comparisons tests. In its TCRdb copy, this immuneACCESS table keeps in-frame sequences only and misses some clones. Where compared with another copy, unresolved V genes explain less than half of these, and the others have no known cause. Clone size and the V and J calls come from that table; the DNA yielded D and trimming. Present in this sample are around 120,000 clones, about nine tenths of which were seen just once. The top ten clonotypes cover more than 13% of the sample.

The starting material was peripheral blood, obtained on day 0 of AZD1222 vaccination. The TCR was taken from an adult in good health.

The DNA sequence is TGTGCCAGTAGTATCTCTCAGGACCTAACCGGGGAGCTGTTTTTT. It is translated as CASSISQDLTGELFF. The rearrangement combines TRBV19 with TRBJ2-2; the D gene is not confidently resolved. V loses 3 bases, J loses 5 bases, and the germline ends lie 13 bases apart. Per the germline V gene (reference sequence), LNHDA is the CDR1 and SQIVND is the CDR2. The cysteine opens and the phenylalanine closes a CDR3 of 15 amino acids. The retained sequence is limited to the CDR3, 45 bases, with the frame set at the first base.